The present T cell receptor (beta chain) was sequenced within a study of spatial heterogeneity in lung cancer. Indicated time point: sample taken at primary tumor resection. Using its own MiXCR run on the 5' RACE reads, TCRdb lists one record per CDR3 protein. This table has some 100,000 distinct CDR3 sequences, less than 15% appearing once. The germline V gene encodes CDR1 MNHEY and CDR2 SVGEGT. V lost 7 bases to trimming and J lost 9 bases, with 19 bases between them. This CDR3 spans 14 amino acids. The clonotype originates from a male donor with early-stage non-small cell lung cancer. V is TRBV6-2 or TRBV6-3 and J is TRBJ2-1, with D tentatively TRBD2 (5 bases). Sequenced material: PBMCs, taken at surgery. The CDR3 DNA sequence: TGTGCCAGCACCACCCCCCTCAGCCGGGGTGAGCAGTTCTTC. Amino acid sequence: CASTTPLSRGEQFF.